A single T cell receptor (beta chain) is shown here with its context. The antigen remains unidentified. These data come from a study of cytomegalovirus exposure and HLA in healthy donors. Study information: Out of around 360 genotyped donors, roughly 78% belonged to the Caucasian-associated ancestry cluster.

Study-level findings and limits: An analysis done earlier found most TCR beta V segments productive about 87% or about 30% of the time. There were 150 or so TCR beta chains listed as cytomegalovirus-associated.

A multiplex PCR was run with 60 Vbeta primers and 13 Jbeta primers. Assay: immunoSEQ multiplex PCR; the TCRdb copy retains only in-frame clones and omits some. The sample includes under 150,000 clones, 82% of them seen just once. Germline CDR1 ENHRY, CDR2 SYGVKD. The CDR3 length is 14 residues. V lost 3 bases, J lost 8 bases, and 6 bases stayed unmatched. The sequence was obtained from a male donor in good health and CMV-seropositive. V is TRBV10-3 and J is TRBJ1-4, with 7 nucleotides matching TRBD1. Sample: PBMCs. Written as DNA, the CDR3 is TGTGCCATCAGTGACGGACAGGTGGGAGAAAAACTGTTTTTT. It encodes CAISDGQVGEKLFF.